This TCR beta chain was found in a study of control samples from healthy donors and cancer patients. Clones were sequenced by immunoSEQ multiplex PCR, and TCRdb holds only the in-frame ones, with some missing. The sample contains roughly 99,000 clones, roughly 86% of which appear only once. Germline V CDR1 and CDR2: SNHLY, FYNNEI. There are 15 residues in the CDR3. V was pared by 9 bases and J by 4 bases, with 20 bases between. This clone is a singleton in its sample. The chain has TRBV2 and TRBJ2-3, with D maybe TRBD2 (5 bases). The material sequenced was blood. The clonotype comes from a man in his sixties in good health. This CDR3 reads CARARTLSPADTQYF. For the CDR3, the DNA is TGTGCCAGGGCCAGGACTCTCTCCCCAGCAGATACGCAGTATTTT.